This T cell receptor beta chain was captured in a study of blood T cell repertoires in COVID-19. On the study more broadly: PBMCs, B-cell-depleted T cells, or T cells provided the cDNA or gDNA that made up the material.

CDR1 is SGHTA and CDR2 is FQGNSA in the germline V gene. The ends lost 5 bases at V and 0 bases at J; junction bases unmatched: 5. The CDR3 totals 15 residues. As processed by the authors: Reference gene primer amplification gave nucleated cell count estimates. Using immunoSEQ multiplex PCR, the repertoire was profiled, and TCRdb retains in-frame clones only, with some absent. The DNA gave D and trimming, while V, J and clone size come from that table. The table records about 36,000 clones, roughly 77% of them present only once. This receptor was taken from a human donor in a cohort sampled during active or convalescent COVID-19. The donor label of this sample is uncertain. Material for sequencing was peripheral blood. The rearrangement joins TRBV7-2 to TRBJ2-7; 9 bases match TRBD2. CDR3 sequence: CASSTGLAYSYEQYF. In DNA form, the CDR3 reads TGTGCCAGCAGCACAGGACTAGCGTACTCCTACGAGCAGTACTTC.